This T cell receptor (beta chain) originates from a study of response to subunit inactivated influenza vaccine. Study-wide results and limits: Each seasonal influenza vaccination, the authors suggested, recruits few new T cells.

The CDR3 runs to 14 residues. With V trimmed by 6 bases and J by 2 bases, 6 bases remained unmatched. Per the germline V gene, CDR1 is SEHNR and CDR2 is FQNEAQ (reference sequence). TCRdb ran MiXCR on the RT-PCR reads and lists one entry per CDR3 protein. Altogether around 530,000 distinct CDR3 sequences are present, approximately 16% being singletons, with the ten largest covering 2.5% to 3.5%. Details on this clonotype: The antigen is unknown.

Source: CD4+ T cells sorted from PBMCs, taken 23 to 25 months after vaccination. The chain joins TRBV7-9 to TRBJ2-7; 8 nucleotides agree with TRBD2. The sequence came from a man between 50 and 70 years old who received an inactivated influenza vaccine. The CDR3 loop reads CASRGVSGTYEQYF. Written as DNA, the CDR3 is TGTGCCAGCAGGGGGGTTAGCGGGACCTACGAGCAGTACTTC.